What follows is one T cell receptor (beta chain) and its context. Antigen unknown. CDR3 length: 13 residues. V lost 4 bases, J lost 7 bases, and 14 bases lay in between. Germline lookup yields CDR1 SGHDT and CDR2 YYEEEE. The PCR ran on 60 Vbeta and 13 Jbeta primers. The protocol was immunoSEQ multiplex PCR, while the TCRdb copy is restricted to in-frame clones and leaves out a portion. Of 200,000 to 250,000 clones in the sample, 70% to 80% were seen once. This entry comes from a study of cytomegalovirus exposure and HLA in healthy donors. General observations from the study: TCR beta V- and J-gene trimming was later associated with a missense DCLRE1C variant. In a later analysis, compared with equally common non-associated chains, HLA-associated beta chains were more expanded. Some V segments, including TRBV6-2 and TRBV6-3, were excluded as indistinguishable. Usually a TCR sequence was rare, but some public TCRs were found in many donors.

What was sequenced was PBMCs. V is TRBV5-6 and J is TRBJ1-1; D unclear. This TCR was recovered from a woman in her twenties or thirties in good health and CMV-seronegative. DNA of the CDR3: TGTGCCAGCAGCCAAATTAGAGGCGGTGAAGCTTTCTTT. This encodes CASSQIRGGEAFF.